Below are 26 T cell receptor beta chains sequenced from a single sample in a study of OX40 agonist ivuxolimab in advanced cancers. Assay used: immunoSEQ multiplex PCR; TCRdb lists only in-frame clones, some missing. The top ten clones hold under 15% of a sample with 65,000 or so clones, over 90% of them seen once. The sample consisted of CD4+ or CD8+ T cells sorted from blood, taken in a trial of the OX40 agonist ivuxolimab. The receptors come from an adult with an advanced solid tumor such as melanoma, head and neck, liver or kidney cancer.

The chain combines TRBV30 with TRBJ1-3, with D hard to call. In germline, CDR1 is GTSNPN, CDR2 SVGIG (reference sequence). The CDR3 is made up of 11 amino acids. V dropped 5 bases and J dropped 7 bases, with 9 bases sitting between them. As DNA, the CDR3 is TGTGCCTGGGCTTCGATGAACACCATATATTTT. This encodes CAWASMNTIYF.

CDR3 in amino acids: CASSQAAGMVNEQFF. CDR3 in DNA: TGCGCCAGCAGCCAAGCGGCAGGGATGGTAAATGAGCAGTTCTTC. The V and J genes are TRBV4-1 and TRBJ2-1; perhaps TRBD1 as D (5 bases). CDR1 and CDR2 (germline): MGHRA, YSYEKL. This CDR3 has 15 residues. Trimming removed 1 base at V and 7 bases at J, with 14 bases between.

The gene calls are TRBV9 and TRBJ1-5; 8 bases agree with TRBD1. CDR3 length equals 13 residues. Trimming at V came to 3 bases and at J to 6 bases, leaving 2 bases not matched to a gene. The germline CDR1 and CDR2 sequences are SGDLS and YYNGEE. In nucleotides, the CDR3 is TGTGCCAGCAGCGCGACAGGGGCTCAGCCCCAGCATTTT. This encodes CASSATGAQPQHF.

The chain recombines TRBV27 with TRBJ1-5; no clear D gene. This CDR3 comprises 13 residues. V was clipped by 5 bases and J by 4 bases, with 9 bases between them. CDR1 and CDR2 (germline): MNHEY, SMNVEV (reference sequence). The CDR3 protein is CASSPTLNQPQHF. The CDR3 bases are TGTGCCAGCAGTCCTACACTGAATCAGCCCCAGCATTTT.

V is TRBV5-1 and J is TRBJ2-7; 8 positions agree with TRBD1. CDR1 and CDR2 (germline): SGHRS, YFSETQ. The trim removed 5 bases at V and 2 bases at J, leaving 9 bases unmatched. This CDR3 has 15 residues. Here the CDR3 reads CASRSPGTGPYEQYF. The DNA of the CDR3 is TGCGCCAGCAGGAGTCCCGGGACAGGACCCTACGAGCAGTACTTC.

This chain's CDR3 is CASSYGLDTQYF. CDR3 sequence (DNA): TGTGCCAGCAGTTACGGTCTCGATACGCAGTATTTT. The J gene is TRBJ2-3, the V gene TRBV6-6; D unresolved. The CDR3 sequence is 12 residues long. Germline V lookup: CDR1 MNHNY, CDR2 SVGAGI (reference sequence). V dropped 2 bases and J dropped 6 bases, with 6 bases sitting between them.

The chain joins TRBV7-9 to TRBJ1-4; possible D gene TRBD1, 6 bases. With 5 bases removed from V and 0 bases from J, the gap between germline ends came to 16 bases. Germline CDR1 is SEHNR and CDR2 is FQNEAQ (reference sequence). The CDR3 contains 17 residues. The CDR3 bases are TGTGCCAGCAGCCTCTTGGACAGTTACTCAACTAATGAAAAACTGTTTTTT. This translates into CASSLLDSYSTNEKLFF.

The chain links TRBV6-5 to TRBJ2-1; D possibly corresponds to TRBD2 (6 bases). Germline V gene lookup returns CDR1 MNHEY and CDR2 SVGAGI. Trimming removed 6 bases at V and 0 bases at J, with 12 bases between. This CDR3 has 15 amino acids. In DNA form, the CDR3 reads TGTGCCAGCAGCCAAGACGGGAGCTCCTACAATGAGCAGTTCTTC. This sequence encodes CASSQDGSSYNEQFF.

The V and J genes are TRBV11-1 and TRBJ2-5; 12 bases line up with TRBD2. The V gene end was trimmed by 5 bases and the J gene end by 4 bases; junction bases not matched to a gene: 5. Germline V lookup: CDR1 SGHAT, CDR2 FQDESV (reference sequence). The CDR3 loop spans 15 amino acids. The CDR3 nucleotides read TGTGCCAGCAGCCGATGGACTAGCGGGACAGAGACCCAGTACTTC. It is translated as CASSRWTSGTETQYF.

The rearrangement uses TRBV5-1 and TRBJ2-3, with 7 positions matching TRBD2. The V gene end was trimmed by 2 bases and the J gene end by 3 bases; junction bases not matched to a gene: 6. The germline gives CDR1 SGHRS, CDR2 YFSETQ. This CDR3 has 15 residues. In nucleotides, the CDR3 is TGCGCCAGCAGCTTCCGGGGGAGGGAAACAGATACGCAGTATTTT. Protein: CASSFRGRETDTQYF.

The chain has TRBV5-4 and TRBJ2-7; 11 bases are a match to TRBD1. In germline, CDR1 is SGHNT, CDR2 YYREEE (reference sequence). V lost 4 bases to trimming and J lost 1 base; unmatched junction nucleotides: 4. The CDR3 loop spans 15 amino acids. CDR3 DNA sequence: TGTGCCAGCAGCCCCGGACAGGGGGCTTCCTACGAGCAGTACTTC. Amino acids: CASSPGQGASYEQYF.

V and J are TRBV29-1 and TRBJ2-7, with TRBD1 matching 9 bases. V shed 0 bases and J 6 bases; nucleotides not matched to a gene: 15. The CDR3 consists of 17 residues. Germline assignment: CDR1 SQVTM and CDR2 ANQGSEA. Here the CDR3 DNA reads TGCAGCGTTGAAGATCCGGACTCCGGACAGGGGAGGCCCGAGCAGTACTTC. It encodes CSVEDPDSGQGRPEQYF.

This rearrangement joins TRBV27 to TRBJ2-3, with D perhaps matching TRBD1 (5 bases). With 5 bases removed from V and 3 bases from J, the gap between germline ends came to 15 bases. The germline V gene has CDR1 MNHEY and CDR2 SMNVEV (reference sequence). This CDR3 contains 15 residues. This CDR3 is CASSIQGSWTDTQYF. As DNA, the CDR3 is TGTGCCAGCAGTATCCAGGGTTCTTGGACAGATACGCAGTATTTT.

The chain uses TRBV15 and TRBJ2-1; 10 bases fit TRBD2. V was pared by 0 bases and J by 3 bases, with 5 bases of the junction left unmatched. This CDR3 is 17 amino acids long. Germline V gene sequence: CDR1 LNHNV, CDR2 YYDKDF (reference sequence). CDR3: CATSREPRTSGYNEQFF. Written as DNA, the CDR3 is TGTGCCACCAGCAGAGAGCCTAGGACTAGCGGCTACAATGAGCAGTTCTTC.

The CDR3 spells CATSRDRGRSGELFF. The CDR3 nucleotides read TGTGCCACCAGCAGAGATAGGGGGCGTAGCGGGGAGCTGTTTTTT. The V gene is TRBV15, the J gene TRBJ2-2; 7 nucleotides match TRBD1. This CDR3 spans 15 amino acids. Germline-derived CDR1 and CDR2 are LNHNV and YYDKDF (reference sequence). V trimming: 0 bases; J trimming: 7 bases; junction bases outside the gene matches: 5.

This clone was detected once. The chain couples TRBV6-1 to TRBJ1-2, with a tentative D call TRBD1 (5 bases). CDR3 length equals 14 residues. Trimming took 7 bases from V and 5 from J, leaving 17 bases between them. Germline V gene sequence: CDR1 MNHNS, CDR2 SASEGT. The CDR3 coding sequence is TGTGCCAGCATGGAAGGAGGGGCGACGTATGGCTACACCTTC. It yields the protein CASMEGGATYGYTF.

This chain links TRBV5-1 with TRBJ2-1; perhaps TRBD2 as D (5 bases). Trimming cost V 4 bases and J 1 base, with 6 bases left between them. The CDR3 sequence is 13 residues long. From germline, CDR1 is SGHRS and CDR2 YFSETQ. The CDR3 DNA reads TGCGCCAGCAGCGAGGGATCCTACAATGAGCAGTTCTTC. This translates into CASSEGSYNEQFF.

This chain connects TRBV4-1 to TRBJ1-1; TRBD1 might be the D (6 bases). The CDR3 runs to 15 residues. Germline V gives CDR1 MGHRA, CDR2 YSYEKL. Trimming pared 0 bases from V and 3 bases from J, leaving 11 bases between. The CDR3 protein is CASSQDPGAHTEAFF. The CDR3 nucleotides read TGCGCCAGCAGCCAAGATCCGGGGGCCCACACTGAAGCTTTCTTT.

The rearrangement uses TRBV7-9 and TRBJ2-2, with 9 bases matching TRBD1. Germline lookup yields CDR1 SEHNR and CDR2 FQNEAQ (reference sequence). Losses at the gene ends were 2 bases for V and 6 bases for J; bases not matched to a gene: 4. CDR3 length equals 15 residues. The CDR3 loop is CASSLWDRAPGELFF. In nucleotides, the CDR3 is TGTGCCAGCAGCTTATGGGACAGGGCTCCCGGGGAGCTGTTTTTT.

The V gene is TRBV7-9, the J gene TRBJ1-1, with 8 bases identical to TRBD1. CDR3 length equals 13 residues. Looked up from germline, CDR1 is SEHNR and CDR2 is FQNEAQ (reference sequence). V shed 1 base, J shed 9 bases, and the junction held 4 bases outside the gene matches. The CDR3 sequence: CASSLVPGGQAFF. The CDR3 DNA sequence: TGTGCCAGCAGCTTAGTCCCAGGGGGCCAAGCTTTCTTT.

J is TRBJ2-4 and V is TRBV5-1; D gene unclear. The V end was cut by 0 bases, the J end by 5 bases, with 15 bases between. Germline lookup yields CDR1 SGHRS and CDR2 YFSETQ. This CDR3 has 16 amino acids. The CDR3 nucleotides read TGCGCCAGCAGCTTGGACCTAGACTCATCAGAAAACATTCAGTACTTC. It is translated as CASSLDLDSSENIQYF.

The chain combines TRBV30 with TRBJ2-5; the D gene is possibly TRBD1 (6 bases). There are 11 residues in the CDR3. Germline values: CDR1 GTSNPN, CDR2 SVGIG (reference sequence). The germline V and J ends were trimmed by 3 bases and 11 bases, with 13 bases remaining between them. DNA for the CDR3: TGTGCCTGGAGCAGGGGCGAGGAGCAGTACTTC. Translating gives CAWSRGEEQYF.

This chain links TRBV27 with TRBJ1-5, with 7 bases aligning to TRBD1. Per the germline V gene, CDR1 is MNHEY and CDR2 is SMNVEV (reference sequence). V was clipped by 5 bases and J by 9 bases; unmatched bases: 4. The CDR3 length is 12 residues. The CDR3 nucleotides read TGTGCCAGCAGTCCGCCAGGGGGGCCCCAGCATTTT. Translation: CASSPPGGPQHF.

This clone was counted a single time. The chain is built from TRBV5-5 and TRBJ1-5; 10 bases map to TRBD1. This CDR3 has 17 residues. From germline, CDR1 is SGHKS and CDR2 YYEKEE (reference sequence). V was pared by 2 bases and J by 4 bases, with 9 bases of the junction left unmatched. The CDR3: CASSLRDRGWENQPQHF. Here the CDR3 DNA reads TGTGCCAGCAGCTTACGGGACAGGGGATGGGAGAATCAGCCCCAGCATTTT.

The chain couples TRBV14 to TRBJ2-1; weak D call: TRBD2 (6 bases). Germline CDR1 SGHDN, CDR2 FVKESK. CDR3 size: 14 residues. Trimming pared 0 bases from V and 8 bases from J, leaving 11 bases between. The CDR3 DNA reads as TGTGCCAGCAGCCAAGAAGGGCGGGGTTATGAGCAGTTCTTC. Residues: CASSQEGRGYEQFF.

The chain combines TRBV6-1 with TRBJ2-1, with 8 bases fitting TRBD1. V shed 8 bases and J 7 bases; nucleotides not matched to a gene: 4. The length of the CDR3 is 12 residues. The germline gives CDR1 MNHNS, CDR2 SASEGT. Here the CDR3 DNA reads TGTGCCAGCTCGGACAGGGCGAATGAGCAGTTCTTC. Protein: CASSDRANEQFF.